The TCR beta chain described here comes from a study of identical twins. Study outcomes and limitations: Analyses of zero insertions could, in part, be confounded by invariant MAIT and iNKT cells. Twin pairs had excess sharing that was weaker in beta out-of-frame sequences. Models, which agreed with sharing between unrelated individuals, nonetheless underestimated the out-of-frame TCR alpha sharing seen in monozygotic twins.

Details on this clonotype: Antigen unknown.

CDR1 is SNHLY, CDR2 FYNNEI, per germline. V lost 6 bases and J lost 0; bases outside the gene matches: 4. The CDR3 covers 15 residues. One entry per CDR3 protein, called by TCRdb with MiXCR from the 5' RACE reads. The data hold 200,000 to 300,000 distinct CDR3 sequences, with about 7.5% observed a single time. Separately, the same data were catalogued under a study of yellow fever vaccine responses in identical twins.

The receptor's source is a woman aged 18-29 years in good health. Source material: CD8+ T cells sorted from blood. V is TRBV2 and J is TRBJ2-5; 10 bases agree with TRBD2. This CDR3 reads CASSIAGGHQETQYF. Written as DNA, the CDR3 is TGTGCCAGCAGCATAGCGGGGGGCCACCAAGAGACCCAGTACTTC.